What follows is one T cell receptor beta chain and its context. This clonotype came up many times. This clone's antigen is unknown. No much larger clonotype is one base removed from it; base qualities were not supplied. The sample belongs to a study of T-cell reconstitution after alpha-beta-depleted transplantation in children (dated by TCRdb to the mid-2010s). Study-wide context: T-cell immune reconstitution after TCRalphabeta/CD19-depleted allogeneic hematopoietic cell transplantation in children was quantitatively tracked in the study by means of TCR repertoire profiling.

The library was made by PCR. Reads for this sample came from an Illumina HiSeq 2500. To normalize quantification of the TCRbeta repertoire, the TCR libraries were built with molecular barcoding that relied on unique molecular identifiers. TCRdb passed the public sequencing reads through fastp at Q25 and MiXCR, retaining productive beta sequences. Each entry is one CDR3 protein sequence, shown with its most common DNA and genes. In all, the sample holds roughly 200,000 distinct CDR3 sequences, and roughly 6.8% of those were seen once. Around 3.1% of the sample rests with the top ten. V loses 1 base, J loses 4 bases, and the germline ends lie 10 bases apart. The CDR3 starts with the cysteine, ends with the phenylalanine, and has 15 residues. Only the CDR3 portion is preserved as DNA: 45 bases, with reading frame beginning at the first base. Sequences MGHDK (CDR1) and SYGVNS (CDR2) are obtained from the germline V gene.

The sequence came from a human donor who donated a stem cell graft to a child with Wiskott-Aldrich syndrome. The chain is encoded by TRBV25-1 joined to TRBJ1-4, with the D gene too uncertain to name. The material sequenced was PBMCs from the stem cell graft donor, taken from the stem cell graft. The DNA reads as follows: TGTGCCAGCAGTGAATTAGGAGGGAATAATGAAAAACTGTTTTTT. It specifies CASSELGGNNEKLFF.